This TCR beta chain was sequenced for a study of blood T cell repertoires in COVID-19. V dropped 2 bases and J dropped 3; count of bases not matched to a gene: 4. Per germline, CDR1 SGHRS and CDR2 YFSETQ. The CDR3 has 15 residues. The assay was immunoSEQ multiplex PCR, and TCRdb's table has in-frame clones only and misses some. Among about 230,000 clones listed, about nine tenths were seen once. The source material was PBMCs or T cells enriched from blood (not recorded which). V usage is TRBV5-1 and J usage is TRBJ2-3; 9 nucleotides line up with TRBD2. The origin of this receptor is a woman between 40 and 55 years old with acute COVID-19. CDR3 nucleotide sequence: TGCGCCAGCAGCTTTGTAAGCGGGAGGACAGATACGCAGTATTTT. Protein product: CASSFVSGRTDTQYF.